This T cell receptor beta chain was obtained from a study of blood T cell repertoires in COVID-19. Looking at the study overall: COVID-19 samples, acute and convalescent, were from the United States, Italy and Spain.

The CDR3 runs to 12 residues. Germline CDR1 and CDR2: SQVTM and ANQGSEA. Between the trimmed V and J ends, which lost 3 bases and 2 bases, there was a span of 7 bases. Sequenced by immunoSEQ multiplex PCR; TCRdb stores in-frame clones only, minus some. Of about 230,000 clones detected, 80% to 90% appear once; the ten largest clones hold roughly 10%. Followed over time, Seattle patients had been enrolled while infection was active. The chain links TRBV29-1 to TRBJ2-5; D gene uncertain. Sequencing was carried out using peripheral blood. The clonotype was recovered from a man in his forties or fifties with COVID-19, enrolled during active disease. CDR3 residues: CSVDVQQETQYF. The CDR3 DNA reads as TGCAGCGTTGATGTCCAACAAGAGACCCAGTACTTC.